The present entry profiles one TCR beta chain with its context. What it binds is unknown. CDR1 is SGHTA and CDR2 is FQGNSA in the germline V gene. The CDR3 runs to 17 residues. V was shortened by 0 bases and J by 6 bases, with 18 bases between the two germline ends. Clones were read by immunoSEQ multiplex PCR, and TCRdb kept only the in-frame ones, dropping some. Among 98,000 or so clones listed, around 90% were seen once. The data are from a study of T cell responses to AZD1222 COVID-19 vaccine. Study background: Second-dose intervals near 4 or 12 weeks were combined.

Notes on the study in general: The number of AZD1222 recipients seropositive at baseline was only 5 to 7.

The genes are TRBV7-2 and TRBJ2-1; D might be TRBD2 (6 bases). The starting material was peripheral blood, obtained on day 0 of AZD1222 vaccination. This receptor was taken from an adult in good health. CDR3 amino acids: CASSLAVMTRAANEQFF. The CDR3 nucleotides are TGTGCCAGCAGCTTAGCCGTTATGACTAGGGCGGCCAATGAGCAGTTCTTC.